Below are 9 T cell receptor beta chains sequenced from a single sample in a study of tumour-infiltrating T cells in Burkitt lymphoma. TCRdb's copy holds only in-frame clones and misses some; the assay was immunoSEQ multiplex PCR. In the table there are thousands of clones, about 25% of which are singletons. The specimen sequenced was tumor tissue. These receptors came from a human donor with diffuse large B-cell lymphoma.

The chain links TRBV28 to TRBJ2-5; 8 nucleotides line up with TRBD1. Germline CDR1 is MDHEN and CDR2 is SYDVKM. This CDR3 is 15 amino acids long. V shed 4 bases, J shed 4 bases, and the junction held 8 bases outside the gene matches. CDR3 sequence: CASSSAGGEGETQYF. Written as DNA, the CDR3 is TGTGCCAGCAGTTCCGCAGGGGGCGAGGGAGAGACCCAGTACTTC.

By proportion, this clone is medium-sized. The rearrangement uses TRBV19 and TRBJ2-3; the D gene could be TRBD1 or TRBD2 (6 bases each). The ends were cut back, 8 bases at V and 1 base at J, with 16 bases in the middle. This CDR3 region has 15 residues. Per germline, CDR1 LNHDA and CDR2 SQIVND (reference sequence). The CDR3: CASSRGQGGTDTQYF. As DNA, the CDR3 is TGTGCCAGTTCACGGGGGCAGGGCGGCACAGATACGCAGTATTTT.

This clone rates as large (0.1 to 1%). The chain links TRBV4-3 to TRBJ1-1, with D possibly being TRBD1 (5 bases). V was pared by 5 bases and J by 10 bases, with 23 bases between. The germline V gene encodes CDR1 LGHNA and CDR2 YSLEER. This CDR3 is 15 amino acids long. The CDR3: CASSGGVVEVRPAFF. The CDR3, as DNA: TGCGCCAGCAGCGGAGGGGTGGTCGAGGTCAGGCCAGCTTTCTTT.

This clone showed up just a few times. The chain couples TRBV30 to TRBJ1-5; no definite D call. V was trimmed by 0 bases and J by 6 bases, leaving 9 bases between them. This CDR3 comprises 13 residues. Germline CDR1 GTSNPN, CDR2 SVGIG (reference sequence). The CDR3 DNA is TGTGCCTGGAGTGTAAACTGGGGTCAGCCCCAGCATTTT. Amino acid sequence: CAWSVNWGQPQHF.

The chain combines TRBV29-1 with TRBJ2-3; 7 bases match TRBD2. Germline loops: CDR1 SQVTM, CDR2 ANQGSEA. The CDR3 contains 14 residues. Trimming removed 3 bases from V and 5 bases from J; junction bases left unmatched: 8. CDR3 amino acids: CSVDREGIGDTQYF. Here the CDR3 DNA reads TGCAGCGTTGATAGGGAGGGGATTGGAGATACGCAGTATTTT.

This chain joins TRBV7-6 and TRBJ2-1, with 12 positions matching TRBD2. Trimming removed 5 bases from V and 9 bases from J; junction bases left unmatched: 8. Per the germline V gene, CDR1 is SGHVS and CDR2 is FNYEAQ. CDR3 length: 15 residues. The CDR3 is CASSKEGLAGFEQFF. The CDR3 DNA reads TGTGCCAGCAGCAAAGAAGGACTAGCGGGATTTGAGCAGTTCTTC.

This chain links TRBV5-1 with TRBJ2-3; 8 positions agree with TRBD2. This CDR3 is 16 amino acids long. Trimming removed 2 bases from V and 3 bases from J; junction bases left unmatched: 8. Germline V gives CDR1 SGHRS, CDR2 YFSETQ. The CDR3 nucleotides are TGCGCCAGCAGCTTAGGCGGGAGGACGAGGACAGATACGCAGTATTTT. Translating it yields CASSLGGRTRTDTQYF.

This clone was detected once. The chain has TRBV6-5 and TRBJ2-1; the match to TRBD2 covers 13 bases. The V gene end was trimmed by 2 bases and the J gene end by 7 bases; junction bases not matched to a gene: 5. The CDR3 runs 16 residues. Germline V gene lookup returns CDR1 MNHEY and CDR2 SVGAGI. As DNA, the CDR3 is TGTGCCAGCAGTTACCGGACTAGCGGGAGTCGGAATGAGCAGTTCTTC. Its translation: CASSYRTSGSRNEQFF.

The rearrangement joins TRBV7-8 to TRBJ1-5; D gene unclear. The length of the CDR3 is 14 residues. V was trimmed by 1 base and J by 3 bases, leaving 7 bases between them. Germline assignment: CDR1 SGHVS and CDR2 FQNEAQ. CDR3 in DNA: TGTGCCAGCAGCTTAGGAGGCTACAATCAGCCCCAGCATTTT. Translating it yields CASSLGGYNQPQHF.